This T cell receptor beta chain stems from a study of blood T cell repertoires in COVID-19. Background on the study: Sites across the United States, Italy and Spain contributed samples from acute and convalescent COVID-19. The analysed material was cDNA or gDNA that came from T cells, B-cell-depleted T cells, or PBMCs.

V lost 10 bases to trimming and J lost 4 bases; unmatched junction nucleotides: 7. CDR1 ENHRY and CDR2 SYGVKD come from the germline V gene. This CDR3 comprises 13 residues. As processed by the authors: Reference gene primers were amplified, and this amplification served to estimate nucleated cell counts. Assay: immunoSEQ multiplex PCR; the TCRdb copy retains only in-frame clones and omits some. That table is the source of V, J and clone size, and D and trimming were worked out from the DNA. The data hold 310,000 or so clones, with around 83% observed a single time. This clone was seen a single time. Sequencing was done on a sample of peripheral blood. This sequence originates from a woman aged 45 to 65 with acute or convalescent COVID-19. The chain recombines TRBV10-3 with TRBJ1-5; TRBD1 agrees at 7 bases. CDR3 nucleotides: TGTGCCACCGATTCAGGGGGTAATCAGCCCCAGCATTTT. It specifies CATDSGGNQPQHF.